What follows are 20 T cell receptor beta chains derived from one specimen sequenced in a study of tumor and adjacent non-tumor tissue in lung cancer. TCRbeta libraries were built with three rounds of nested PCR, modified from ARM-PCR. TCRdb redid the calling of the multiplex PCR reads with MiXCR, one entry per CDR3 protein. There are about 78,000 distinct CDR3 sequences in the sample; approximately 79% occur only once, and about an eighth lies in the top ten. This sample's RNA came from whole unsorted tissue. The sequenced sample consisted of lung tumor tissue. Receptor source: a woman between 50 and 59 years old with non-small cell lung cancer.

In the case of this clonotype: A read error may account for a junction end that differs from germline. The genes are TRBV4-2 and TRBJ2-2; D unresolved. Germline loops: CDR1 LGHNA, CDR2 YNFKEQ. This CDR3 region has 15 residues. The CDR3 protein is CVSSQALNMAGELFF. CDR3 bases: TGTGTCAGCAGCCAAGCTCTCAACATGGCCGGGGAGCTGTTTTTT.

For this clonotype: At one of its ends the junction is not consistent with the germline gene, which may arise from a read error. The chain recombines TRBV20-1 with TRBJ2-7; D gene unclear. The V gene's germline CDR1 is DFQATT and CDR2 SNEGSKA (reference sequence). The CDR3 spans 15 residues. The CDR3 DNA reads TGCAGTGCTAGATCAATCGAACGACCCCCCTATGAGCACTTCTTC. Translating gives CSARSIERPPYEHFF.

Concerning this clonotype itself: Given the absence of the conserved phenylalanine or tryptophan at the CDR3 end, a read error is likely. The chain employs TRBV4-2 and TRBJ2-7; unclear D gene. Germline values: CDR1 LGHNA, CDR2 YNFKEQ. Trimming left V 5 bases short and J 3 bases short, with 11 bases between. The CDR3 extends over 13 amino acids. The CDR3 bases are TGTGCCAGCAGCGGCCAGGTCGGCTACGAGCAGTACATC. Translation: CASSGQVGYEQYI.

The V gene is TRBV29-1, the J gene TRBJ2-7; possibly TRBD2 for D (6 bases). Trimming took 6 bases from V and 6 from J, leaving 21 bases between them. The CDR3 length is 14 residues. CDR1 and CDR2 (germline): SQVTM, ANQGSEA. In DNA form, the CDR3 reads TGCAGCGTAGAACTCGAACTAGCTGGAGCCGAGCAGTACTTC. As protein: CSVELELAGAEQYF.

The rearrangement joins TRBV20-1 to TRBJ1-5; a possible D gene is TRBD1 (6 bases). Germline lookup yields CDR1 DFQATT and CDR2 SNEGSKA (reference sequence). V was clipped by 5 bases and J by 3 bases, with 20 bases between them. This CDR3 contains 16 residues. CDR3 amino acids: CSAQDGGRGTNQPQHF. For the CDR3, the DNA is TGCAGTGCTCAAGACGGGGGCCGTGGTACCAATCAGCCCCAGCATTTT.

This clonotype was detected ten times or more. V usage is TRBV6-1 and J usage is TRBJ2-7, with 7 bases fitting TRBD1. This CDR3 spans 15 amino acids. Trimming at V came to 2 bases and at J to 5 bases, leaving 9 bases not matched to a gene. CDR1 and CDR2 from the germline V gene are MNHNS and SASEGT. The CDR3 loop reads CASSESRGNSDEQYF. The CDR3 coding sequence is TGTGCCAGCAGTGAAAGCAGGGGGAATAGCGACGAGCAGTACTTC.

The V call is TRBV10-3, the J call TRBJ2-1, with TRBD2 as a possible D gene (6 bases). This CDR3 is built from 15 residues. V gave up 3 bases and J gave up 5 bases, with 14 bases separating them. Germline V gives CDR1 ENHRY, CDR2 SYGVKD. Here the CDR3 reads CAISDSVSGDNEQFF. The CDR3 region has the DNA TGTGCCATCAGTGATTCGGTTTCGGGGGACAATGAGCAGTTCTTC.

As concerns this clonotype: A read error may explain this, as a much larger clone is one base away. The V and J genes are TRBV7-2 and TRBJ2-1; D is undetermined. V lost 5 bases, J lost 11 bases, and 16 bases lay in between. Germline V CDR1 and CDR2: SGHTA, FQGNSA. CDR3 size: 13 residues. CDR3 residues: CASSLTLGNQQFF. The CDR3 nucleotides are TGTGCCAGCAGCCTGACTTTGGGGAATCAGCAGTTCTTC.

There are many counts of this clonotype. The J gene is TRBJ2-7, the V gene TRBV29-1; TRBD1 might be the D (7 bases). Per germline, CDR1 SQVTM and CDR2 ANQGSEA. V shed 3 bases and J shed 3 bases, with 18 bases lying between them. The CDR3 sequence is 15 residues long. The CDR3 DNA is TGCAGCGTTGAGGGAGGATCAGGGGGTGGCTACGAGCAGTACTTC. Amino acid sequence: CSVEGGSGGGYEQYF.

V is TRBV20-1 and J is TRBJ1-1, with 7 bases identical to TRBD1. Germline V gene lookup returns CDR1 DFQATT and CDR2 SNEGSKA (reference sequence). The CDR3 loop spans 12 amino acids. J gave up 3 bases and V 2 bases, and 0 bases lay outside the gene matches. DNA of the CDR3: TGCAGTGCTAGACAGGGGGACACTGAAGCTTTCTTT. Encoded protein: CSARQGDTEAFF.

This clonotype was counted many times. This rearrangement joins TRBV12-3 or TRBV12-4 to TRBJ2-2; 9 bases match TRBD2. With 2 bases clipped from V and 8 bases from J, the junction kept 9 bases outside the gene matches. The CDR3 runs to 16 residues. CDR3 loop: CASSLFLLAGNGELFF. The CDR3 DNA reads TGTGCCAGCAGTTTATTTCTCCTAGCGGGAAATGGGGAGCTGTTTTTT.

About this clonotype: Compared with germline, one end of the junction differs, possibly owing to a read error. J is TRBJ2-1 and V is TRBV20-1, with D hard to call. The CDR3 covers 15 residues. In germline, CDR1 is DFQATT, CDR2 SNEGSKA (reference sequence). The CDR3 nucleotides read TGCTGTGCACGGGCGAGTAATCGACCCCACAATGAGCAGTTCTTC. This encodes CCARASNRPHNEQFF.

This clonotype was observed a handful of times. A much larger clone lies one base from this, so it may be a read error. The rearrangement uses TRBV28 and TRBJ1-2; 9 bases agree with TRBD1. The CDR3 is made up of 14 amino acids. The germline V gene encodes CDR1 MDHEN and CDR2 SYDVKM. This CDR3 reads CVSSPTGQGYGYTF. CDR3 sequence (DNA): TGTGTCAGCAGTCCAACGGGACAGGGCTATGGCTACACCTTC.

Details on this clonotype: The limits of the CDR3 on the DNA are not certain, so only TCRdb's listed CDR3 is given. The gene calls are TRBV4-2 and TRBJ2-3; the table names TRBD2, a call not compared with the DNA. The CDR3 adds up to 16 amino acids, both ends counted. Germline CDR1 and CDR2: LGHNA and YNFKEQ. The CDR3 region is CASSPWASGNVDTHYF.

V usage is TRBV20-1 and J usage is TRBJ1-1; no reliable D call. Deletions cut 3 bases from V and 8 bases from J, with 16 bases between. Germline CDR1 and CDR2: DFQATT and SNEGSKA (reference sequence). The CDR3 extends over 13 amino acids. DNA of the CDR3: TGCAGTGCTAGGCGACACCAGGCGACCGAAGCTTTCTTT. This encodes CSARRHQATEAFF.

At least ten counts were recorded for this clonotype. The CDR3 here is CATSHTALLDNEQFF. The DNA for the CDR3 is TGTGCCACCAGTCATACAGCTTTACTCGACAATGAGCAGTTCTTC. The chain combines TRBV24-1 with TRBJ2-1, with D uncertain. V was shortened by 6 bases and J by 5 bases, with 16 bases between the two germline ends. The CDR3 loop spans 15 amino acids. CDR1 and CDR2 from the germline V gene are KGHDR and SFDVKD.

CDR3 sequence reads: CSGERGVGEAFF. DNA of the CDR3: TGCAGCGGCGAGAGGGGGGTGGGCGAAGCTTTCTTT. This chain connects TRBV29-1 to TRBJ1-1; maybe TRBD1 (6 bases). CDR1 is SQVTM, CDR2 ANQGSEA, per germline. Trimming cost V 7 bases and J 8 bases, with 17 bases left between them. The CDR3 has 12 amino acids.

As to this clonotype: One end of the junction does not line up with germline, which may come from a read error. The chain couples TRBV20-1 to TRBJ1-2, with D perhaps matching TRBD1 (5 bases). The CDR3 contains 13 residues. Germline-derived CDR1 and CDR2 are DFQATT and SNEGSKA (reference sequence). CDR3 DNA: TGCAGTGATAGAGATTATACTCAAAGGGGTTACACCTTC. Amino acid sequence: CSDRDYTQRGYTF.

On this clonotype itself: As the CDR3 is not closed by the conserved phenylalanine or tryptophan, this likely results from a read error. CDR3 loop: CASSYQGYSYGYTS. CDR3 DNA: TGTGCCAGCAGTTACCAGGGATATAGCTATGGTTACACCTCC. V usage is TRBV6-2 or TRBV6-3 and J usage is TRBJ1-2; possible D gene TRBD1, 5 bases. This CDR3 is 14 amino acids long. In germline, CDR1 is MNHEY, CDR2 SVGEGT.

This clonotype was seen once. Compared with germline, one end of the junction differs, possibly owing to a read error. The chain links TRBV11-2 to TRBJ2-5, with D tentatively TRBD1 or TRBD2 (6 bases each). This CDR3 is 15 amino acids long. CDR1 and CDR2 from the germline V gene are SGHAT and FQNNGV. The CDR3 DNA follows: TGTGTCAGCAGCTTAGGGGGGAATTTACAAGAGACTCAGTACTTC. It is translated as CVSSLGGNLQETQYF.